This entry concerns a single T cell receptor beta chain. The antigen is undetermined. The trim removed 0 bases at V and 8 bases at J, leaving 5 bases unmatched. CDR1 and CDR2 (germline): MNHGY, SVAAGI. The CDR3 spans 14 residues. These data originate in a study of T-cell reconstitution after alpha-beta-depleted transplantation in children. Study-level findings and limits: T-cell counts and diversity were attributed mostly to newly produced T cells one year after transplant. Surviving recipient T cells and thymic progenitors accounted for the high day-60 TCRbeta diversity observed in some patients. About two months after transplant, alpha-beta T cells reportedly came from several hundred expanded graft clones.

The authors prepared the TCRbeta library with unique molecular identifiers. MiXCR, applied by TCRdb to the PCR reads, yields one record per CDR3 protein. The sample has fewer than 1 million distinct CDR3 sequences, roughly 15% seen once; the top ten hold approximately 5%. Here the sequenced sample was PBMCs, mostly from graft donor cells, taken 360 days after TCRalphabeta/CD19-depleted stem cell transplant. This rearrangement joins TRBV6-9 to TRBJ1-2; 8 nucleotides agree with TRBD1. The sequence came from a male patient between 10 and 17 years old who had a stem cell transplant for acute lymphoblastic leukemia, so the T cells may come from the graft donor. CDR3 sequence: CASSYSTGDEGYTF. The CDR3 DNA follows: TGTGCCAGCAGTTATTCGACAGGGGATGAGGGCTACACCTTC.